The entry below describes one T cell receptor beta chain. The antigen remains unidentified. The entry originates in a study of CD8 T cells in Susac syndrome. Study-wide background: At the time their blood was drawn, patients with Susac syndrome were either therapy-naive, on corticosteroids (with some of them also receiving intravenous immunoglobulin), or on intravenous immunoglobulin alone. Findings of the study overall: Clonal expansion did not appear in Susac syndrome CD4+ T cell repertoires.

An amount of RNA that ranged from roughly 0.5 to 1 ug was reverse transcribed with random hexamers. TCRdb used MiXCR to reprocess the immunoSEQ multiplex PCR reads, holding one entry per CDR3 protein. The sample shows more than 150,000 distinct CDR3 sequences, 90% to 96% of them seen only once. Negative isolation was used for CD8+ and CD4+ T cells and FACS enrichment for TEMRA cells. Sequenced sample: CD4+ T cells from PBMCs. This clonotype was sampled from a human donor with Susac syndrome.

The CDR3 nucleotides read TGTGCCAGCTCCCCGGGGGACTCCTACGAGCAGTACTTC. Its protein product is CASSPGDSYEQYF. The chain employs TRBV18 and TRBJ2-7; possibly TRBD2 for D (6 bases). The CDR3 runs to 13 residues. V was clipped by 6 bases and J by 0 bases, with 9 bases between them. Per germline, CDR1 KGHSH and CDR2 LQKENI.